One sample yielded the 9 T cell receptor beta chains listed below, sequenced in a study of cytomegalovirus exposure and HLA in healthy donors (dated by TCRdb to about 2017). The library was generated by the immunoSEQ multiplex PCR assay. A mixture of 60 forward primers for TCR Vbeta segments and 13 reverse primers for TCR Jbeta segments was used in the multiplex PCR. Sourced from immuneACCESS, this table was stored by TCRdb with only in-frame sequences that have V and J called. A share of the clones is absent; for the studies checked, an unresolved V gene accounts for under half, and the remainder has no known explanation. The sample records about 160,000 clones, approximately 88% of which are singletons. Less than 2% of the sample belongs to the ten largest clones. The specimen sequenced was PBMCs. The receptors shown here come from a woman aged 18-29 years in good health and CMV-seronegative.

This clone was recorded once. This rearrangement joins TRBV9 to TRBJ1-3; perhaps TRBD1 as D (6 bases). Deletions cut 4 bases from V and 0 bases from J, with 14 bases between. The CDR3 has 16 amino acids. Germline V gene lookup returns CDR1 SGDLS and CDR2 YYNGEE. In nucleotides, the CDR3 is TGTGCCAGCAGCAATAGACAGGAGATCTCTGGAAACACCATATATTTT. Protein sequence: CASSNRQEISGNTIYF.

The chain carries TRBV19 and TRBJ1-1; TRBD1 agrees at 7 bases. The CDR3 spans 19 residues. V shed 3 bases, J shed 0 bases, and the junction held 16 bases outside the gene matches. CDR1 is LNHDA, CDR2 SQIVND, per germline (reference sequence). In nucleotides, the CDR3 is TGTGCCAGTAGTATTGTCGTCTTCACAACAGGGGACATGAACACTGAAGCTTTCTTT. Translated, it gives CASSIVVFTTGDMNTEAFF.

The chain joins TRBV6-1 to TRBJ2-1; possible D gene TRBD1, 5 bases. V dropped 1 base and J dropped 4 bases, with 14 bases sitting between them. Germline V gene lookup returns CDR1 MNHNS and CDR2 SASEGT. The CDR3 runs 16 residues. CDR3 in DNA: TGTGCCAGCAGTGAAGGAAGGACATCAGGATACAATGAGCAGTTCTTC. It is translated as CASSEGRTSGYNEQFF.

This chain links TRBV19 with TRBJ2-1, with D possibly TRBD2 on 6 matching bases. The germline V gene encodes CDR1 LNHDA and CDR2 SQIVND (reference sequence). The CDR3 totals 12 residues. The V gene lost 6 bases and the J gene lost 6 bases, with 9 bases spanning the gap. CDR3 sequence: CASREGSNEQFF. The CDR3 region has the DNA TGTGCCAGTAGGGAGGGTAGCAATGAGCAGTTCTTC.

The chain carries TRBV5-1 and TRBJ2-3, with 9 bases that match TRBD2. This CDR3 is built from 15 residues. Germline values: CDR1 SGHRS, CDR2 YFSETQ. The J segment lost 2 bases and the V segment lost 4 bases, leaving 5 bases of the junction unmatched. The CDR3, as DNA: TGCGCCAGCAGCCGCGGCGGGGGGGACACAGATACGCAGTATTTT. It yields the protein CASSRGGGDTDTQYF. Full variable domain (remainder filled in from reference TRBV5-1 and TRBJ2-3): KAGVTQTPRYLIKTRGQQVTLSCSPISGHRSVSWYQQTPGQGLQFLFEYFSETQRNKGNFPGRFSGRQFSNSRSEMNVSTLELGDSALYLCASSRGGGDTDTQYFGPGTRLTVL.

Comments on this clone: The same CDR3 is also encoded by other DNA sequences in this sample. The DNA for the CDR3 is TGTGCCAGCAGGGAGACAGGGGTTTTGGGTGAGCAGTTCTTC. The encoded protein is CASRETGVLGEQFF. This chain joins TRBV6-1 and TRBJ2-1; 8 bases are a match to TRBD1. Germline V gene data show CDR1 as MNHNS and CDR2 as SASEGT. This CDR3 has 14 residues. The junction had 10 bases not matched to a gene; V was cut back by 6 bases and J by 9 bases.

V gene TRBV11-3 combines with J gene TRBJ2-1, with 8 nucleotides matching TRBD1. Looked up from germline, CDR1 is SGHNT and CDR2 is YENEEA. This CDR3 comprises 13 residues. J was trimmed by 7 bases and V by 1 base; bases with no gene match: 0. The CDR3 protein is CASSLGTGNEQFF. The CDR3 DNA follows: TGTGCCAGCAGCTTAGGGACAGGGAATGAGCAGTTCTTC.

The gene calls are TRBV19 and TRBJ1-1; TRBD1 matches 7 bases. CDR1 is LNHDA, CDR2 SQIVND, per germline (reference sequence). The CDR3 has 15 residues. Trimming removed 6 bases from V and 4 bases from J; junction bases left unmatched: 11. The CDR3 here is CASRIRGSMGTEAFF. Written as DNA, the CDR3 is TGTGCCAGTAGAATCAGGGGGTCGATGGGCACTGAAGCTTTCTTT.

The chain is built from TRBV6-5 and TRBJ1-3; D unresolved. CDR3 length: 14 residues. Germline V gene lookup returns CDR1 MNHEY and CDR2 SVGAGI. Trimming took off 7 bases at V and 0 bases at J, with 10 bases between the two ends. The CDR3 nucleotides are TGTGCCAGCATTAAGAGCCCCTCTGGAAACACCATATATTTT. Its translation: CASIKSPSGNTIYF.